This T cell receptor (beta chain) was sequenced in a study of T cells expressing NK-cell markers. Using the 5' RACE reads, TCRdb records one entry per CDR3 protein without DNA. The sample holds 500,000 to 700,000 distinct CDR3 sequences. The length of the CDR3 is 13 residues. CDR1 and CDR2 from the germline V gene are GTSNPN and SVGIG (reference sequence). The sequence derives from a man aged 18 to 29 in good health. The sequenced sample was blood T cells: a sorted CD56 or NKG2C T cell subset, CD4+ or CD8+ T cells, or bulk PBMC T cells (not recorded which). The chain uses TRBV30 and TRBJ2-1; the D call of TRBD1 rests on TCRdb alone, since no DNA is present to check it. This chain's CDR3 is CAWRRTGGNEQFF.